These 22 T cell receptor beta chains were sequenced from one sample in a study of shared clonotypes between healthy human individuals. Using immunoSEQ multiplex PCR, the repertoire was profiled, and TCRdb retains in-frame clones only, with some absent. The top ten clones hold roughly 0.36% of a sample with approximately 1.5 million clones, approximately 98.5% of them seen once. Source material: naive CD4+ T cells sorted from blood. Noted subset: CD45RA+ positively selected. Source of these receptors: a man under 40 in good health.

The J gene is TRBJ2-1, the V gene TRBV28, with TRBD2 matching over 10 bases. Per germline, CDR1 MDHEN and CDR2 SYDVKM. This CDR3 spans 16 amino acids. J was trimmed by 4 bases and V by 3 bases; bases with no gene match: 6. DNA of the CDR3: TGTGCCAGCAGTTTCCCGCAACTAGCGGGGTACAATGAGCAGTTCTTC. It yields the protein CASSFPQLAGYNEQFF.

This chain links TRBV7-3 with TRBJ2-1, with D perhaps matching TRBD1 or TRBD2 (5 bases each). V lost 1 base, J lost 2 bases, and 15 bases lay in between. The germline gives CDR1 SGHTA, CDR2 FQGTGA. The CDR3 contains 17 residues. This chain's CDR3 is CASSLSPRDGAYNEQFF. CDR3 nucleotide sequence: TGTGCCAGCAGCTTAAGTCCTCGGGACGGCGCCTACAATGAGCAGTTCTTC.

The chain uses TRBV11-3 and TRBJ1-2, with D possibly TRBD1 on 6 matching bases. CDR3 length equals 15 residues. Between the trimmed V and J ends, which lost 5 bases and 4 bases, there was a span of 17 bases. Germline CDR1 reads SGHNT; CDR2 reads YENEEA. CDR3 bases: TGTGCCAGCAGCCCTTCATGGGACATGGCCTATGGCTACACCTTC. This translates into CASSPSWDMAYGYTF. The variable domain in full, completed from reference TRBV11-3 and TRBJ1-2, reads EAGVVQSPRYKIIEKKQPVAFWCNPISGHNTLYWYLQNLGQGPELLIRYENEEAVDDSQLPKDRFSAERLKGVDSTLKIQPAELGDSAVYLCASSPSWDMAYGYTFGSGTRLTVV.

This chain links TRBV27 with TRBJ2-7; 9 bases are a match to TRBD2. Germline V gives CDR1 MNHEY, CDR2 SMNVEV (reference sequence). The CDR3 is 14 amino acids. J was trimmed by 5 bases and V by 3 bases; bases with no gene match: 5. CDR3 loop: CASSFSGSADEQYF. In DNA form, the CDR3 reads TGTGCCAGCAGTTTTAGCGGGAGCGCTGACGAGCAGTACTTC.

The chain couples TRBV4-1 to TRBJ2-3; D ambiguous. Germline CDR1 reads MGHRA; CDR2 reads YSYEKL. Trimming left V 0 bases short and J 2 bases short, with 3 bases between. The CDR3 extends over 13 amino acids. CDR3 amino acids: CASSQEFTDTQYF. As DNA, the CDR3 is TGCGCCAGCAGCCAAGAGTTCACAGATACGCAGTATTTT.

CDR3 protein: CASSVTRELWDIQYF. As DNA, the CDR3 is TGTGCCAGCAGTGTAACGCGGGAGCTCTGGGACATTCAGTACTTC. The chain has TRBV6-1 and TRBJ2-4; 7 bases line up with TRBD2. V gave up 4 bases and J gave up 8 bases; unmatched junction bases: 11. The CDR3 length is 15 residues. Germline V gene lookup returns CDR1 MNHNS and CDR2 SASEGT.

The chain is built from TRBV28 and TRBJ2-2; D assignment may be TRBD1 or TRBD2 (5 bases each). This CDR3 comprises 16 residues. Trimming removed 5 bases from V and 0 bases from J, with 13 bases in between. The germline V gene encodes CDR1 MDHEN and CDR2 SYDVKM. Here the CDR3 reads CASSRPGTSNTGELFF. The CDR3 DNA reads as TGTGCCAGCAGTAGACCCGGGACCTCGAACACCGGGGAGCTGTTTTTT.

V gene TRBV5-4 combines with J gene TRBJ2-7; TRBD2 aligns across 9 bases. Germline trimming cut 0 bases from V and 6 bases from J; bases unmatched to any gene: 10. The CDR3 loop spans 16 amino acids. Germline V gene lookup returns CDR1 SGHNT and CDR2 YYREEE (reference sequence). CDR3 residues: CASSLARREGLREQYF. The DNA for the CDR3 is TGTGCCAGCAGCTTGGCTCGGCGGGAGGGCCTCCGCGAGCAGTACTTC.

The chain employs TRBV7-8 and TRBJ2-2; 7 bases align to TRBD2. CDR3 length equals 17 residues. Germline CDR1 is SGHVS and CDR2 is FQNEAQ. V dropped 0 bases and J dropped 3; count of bases not matched to a gene: 7. CDR3 loop: CASSLARGAGDTGELFF. The DNA of the CDR3 is TGTGCCAGCAGCTTAGCCCGAGGGGCGGGGGACACCGGGGAGCTGTTTTTT.

The CDR3 region is CAISETQGMGNQPQHF. CDR3 coding DNA: TGTGCCATCAGTGAGACCCAGGGTATGGGCAATCAGCCCCAGCATTTT. The chain uses TRBV10-3 and TRBJ1-5; TRBD1 might be the D (5 bases). CDR1 ENHRY and CDR2 SYGVKD come from the germline V gene. The CDR3 contains 16 residues. Trimming took off 2 bases at V and 2 bases at J, with 13 bases between the two ends.

The chain combines TRBV27 with TRBJ2-2, with D perhaps matching TRBD1 or TRBD2 (5 bases each). Looked up from germline, CDR1 is MNHEY and CDR2 is SMNVEV (reference sequence). CDR3 length: 18 residues. V was cut by 7 bases and J by 0 bases, with 21 bases left in between. CDR3 loop: CASKLGGPGDANTGELFF. CDR3 DNA sequence: TGTGCCAGCAAGCTTGGAGGCCCCGGGGACGCGAACACCGGGGAGCTGTTTTTT.

The chain is built from TRBV18 and TRBJ1-1; D is undetermined. Looked up from germline, CDR1 is KGHSH and CDR2 is LQKENI. The CDR3 runs 11 residues. V lost 6 bases to trimming and J lost 7 bases, with 9 bases between them. CDR3 region: CASSEAFEAFF. The CDR3 region has the DNA TGTGCCAGCTCGGAGGCGTTTGAAGCTTTCTTT.

The chain carries TRBV5-1 and TRBJ2-3; D is possibly TRBD1 (6 bases). V lost 3 bases, J lost 0 bases, and 14 bases lay in between. Germline V CDR1 and CDR2: SGHRS, YFSETQ. The CDR3 extends over 16 amino acids. The DNA for the CDR3 is TGCGCCAGCAGCTCCTTACAGGGTGATAGCACAGATACGCAGTATTTT. Its protein is CASSSLQGDSTDTQYF.

The gene calls are TRBV5-4 and TRBJ2-5; TRBD2 might be the D (6 bases). CDR1 and CDR2 (germline): SGHNT, YYREEE (reference sequence). This CDR3 contains 15 residues. V lost 2 bases, J lost 0 bases, and 11 bases lay in between. CDR3 bases: TGTGCCAGCAGCTTTAGCGGTTGGTACCAAGAGACCCAGTACTTC. Protein product: CASSFSGWYQETQYF.

The chain has TRBV2 and TRBJ1-2; 9 bases are a match to TRBD1. The CDR3 totals 13 residues. The V and J ends lost 5 bases and 8 bases, in that order; junction bases with no gene match: 6. Germline CDR1 reads SNHLY; CDR2 reads FYNNEI. CDR3 in amino acids: CASSTGGAEGYTF. CDR3 nucleotides: TGTGCCAGCAGTACAGGGGGCGCAGAAGGCTACACCTTC. The whole variable domain, filled in from reference TRBV2 and TRBJ1-2, reads EPEVTQTPSHQVTQMGQEVILRCVPISNHLYFYWYRQILGQKVEFLVSFYNNEISEKSEIFDDQFSVERPDGSNFTLKIRSTKLEDSAMYFCASSTGGAEGYTFGSGTRLTVV.

A note on this clone: One end of the junction is discordant with germline, which a read error may explain. The chain employs TRBV28 and TRBJ1-1; no clear D. This CDR3 is 12 amino acids long. Germline CDR1 MDHEN, CDR2 SYDVKM. The CDR3 here is CASSLSSKLTLF. CDR3 sequence (DNA): TGTGCCAGCAGTTTATCCTCAAAGTTGACGCTTTTT. The full variable domain, rest sourced from reference TRBV28 and TRBJ1-1, is DVKVTQSSRYLVKRTGEKVFLECVQDMDHENMFWYRQDPGLGLRLIYFSYDVKMKEKGDIPEGYSVSREKKERFSLILESASTNQTSMYLCASSLSSKLTLFGQGTRLTVV.

The rearrangement links TRBV6-5 to TRBJ2-7; D is possibly TRBD1 (6 bases). Germline-derived CDR1 and CDR2 are MNHEY and SVGAGI. The CDR3 is made up of 14 amino acids. V was shortened by 6 bases and J by 2 bases, with 14 bases between the two germline ends. CDR3 sequence: CASSLYRDAYEQYF. CDR3 in DNA: TGTGCCAGCAGCCTGTACAGGGATGCCTACGAGCAGTACTTC.

The chain combines TRBV5-5 with TRBJ1-2; no firm D call. V gave up 2 bases and J gave up 2 bases, with 13 bases separating them. CDR1 is SGHKS, CDR2 YYEKEE, per germline (reference sequence). The CDR3 extends over 15 amino acids. CDR3 sequence reads: CASSFGPAGNYGYTF. Here the CDR3 DNA reads TGTGCCAGCAGCTTCGGCCCGGCGGGAAACTATGGCTACACCTTC. Supplemented by reference TRBV5-5 and TRBJ1-2, the full variable domain reads DAGVTQSPTHLIKTRGQQVTLRCSPISGHKSVSWYQQVLGQGPQFIFQYYEKEERGRGNFPDRFSARQFPNYSSELNVNALLLGDSALYLCASSFGPAGNYGYTFGSGTRLTVV.

This sequence joins TRBV9 and TRBJ1-2; possibly TRBD1 for D (5 bases). This CDR3 contains 15 residues. Trimming removed 3 bases from V and 7 bases from J, with 19 bases in between. CDR1 is SGDLS and CDR2 is YYNGEE in the germline V gene. This CDR3 is CASSAGTSIEGGYTF. DNA for the CDR3: TGTGCCAGCAGCGCCGGGACCTCCATAGAGGGTGGCTACACCTTC.

A note on this clone: Other DNA sequences from this sample encode an identical CDR3 as well. The chain is built from TRBV9 and TRBJ2-2; the D is unclear. Germline loops: CDR1 SGDLS, CDR2 YYNGEE. V lost 0 bases and J 0 bases, leaving 3 bases between the germline ends. The CDR3 consists of 14 residues. The CDR3 region is CASSVAANTGELFF. CDR3 nucleotides: TGTGCCAGCAGCGTAGCAGCGAACACCGGGGAGCTGTTTTTT.

The rearrangement links TRBV11-3 to TRBJ2-3; D is perhaps TRBD2 (6 bases). From germline, CDR1 is SGHNT and CDR2 YENEEA. V lost 4 bases to trimming and J lost 7 bases, with 12 bases between them. This CDR3 spans 13 amino acids. The CDR3 DNA sequence: TGTGCCAGCAGCTCCCAGACTAGAAATACGCAGTATTTT. Its translation: CASSSQTRNTQYF.

The V and J genes are TRBV28 and TRBJ2-3, with D perhaps matching TRBD1 or TRBD2 (5 bases each). The CDR3 totals 13 residues. Germline assignment: CDR1 MDHEN and CDR2 SYDVKM. Trimming removed 7 bases at V and 6 bases at J, with 14 bases between. The CDR3 sequence: CASTPGTPDTQYF. CDR3 coding DNA: TGTGCCAGCACTCCGGGGACCCCTGATACGCAGTATTTT.